This T cell receptor (beta chain) was found in a study of blood T cell dynamics during melanoma immunotherapy (dated by TCRdb to the early 2020s). In the study overall: All patients had metastatic melanoma and were given first-line pembrolizumab or nivolumab plus ipilimumab as standard of care in the United Kingdom. A training cohort was formed from consecutive patients, and a further independent group of patients from the same centre was pooled into an external validation set. To find early correlates of response, peripheral T cell receptor repertoires were profiled in metastatic melanoma patients before and after one cycle of checkpoint inhibitor therapy.

The CDR3 sequence holds 17 residues, the cysteine and phenylalanine included. Only CDR3 DNA is held: 51 bases, read in frame from base 1. CDR1 and CDR2 were assigned from the germline V gene as ENHRY and SYGVKD. V loses 2 bases of germline sequence and J loses 1 base, and the interval between the two ends is 18 bases. For every bulk PBMC sample, a fixed 350 ng of DNA was loaded. The immunoSEQ TCRb Assay kit was used according to manufacturer instructions to amplify TCR beta CDR3 sequences from genomic DNA. The KAPA Library Quantification Kit for Illumina platforms was used to quantify pooled libraries by qPCR. Pooled libraries were clustered at 0.6-1.1 pM and sequenced on an Illumina NextSeq 500. For the original study's pipeline: TCR data were analyzed with immunoSEQ ANALYZER and the R LymphoSeq package. A rearrangement efficiency score was calculated as productive divided by the sum of productive and non-productive CDR3 sequences. Clonality was measured with the Gini coefficient and diversity with the Renyi index at alpha=1, compared pairwise between timepoints within each patient. Clonal relatedness used an edit distance of 3, and repertoire similarity used the Bhattacharyya coefficient, both computed in LymphoSeq. Linear discriminant analysis on week-3 changes in clonality and diversity was built with the R MASS and caret packages to classify response. The immuneACCESS repertoire file appears here via TCRdb, limited to in-frame rearrangements. These files lack a portion of the clones; in checked studies, under half of the deficit traces to unresolved V genes, and the cause of the others is not known. V and J calls and clone size follow that table, whereas D and trimming were derived from the DNA. In all, the sample holds under 11,000 clones, and approximately 87% of those were seen once. The ten largest clones add up to about 19% of the sample.

Per the publication, the time point label means: pre-treatment baseline. Blood samples were collected before treatment (T0) and at week 3 (W3), after the first cycle of checkpoint blockade. Except for a couple of patients with rapid clinical progression, response was assessed 12 weeks after the first infusion by RECIST 1.1; disease control meant complete response, partial response or stable disease. Patients with prior systemic cancer treatment, concomitant immunosuppressant therapy or synchronous other active malignancies were excluded. To track both circulating cells and T cell turnover, TCR beta was sequenced from bulk PBMC as well as from plasma cell-free DNA. Lymphoprep and SepMate tubes were used to isolate PBMC from blood, and red cell lysis was then performed. QIAamp DNA Blood Mini kits were used to extract DNA from both PBMC and sorted T cell subsets. A word on this clone: Its antigen target is currently unknown. Per-nucleotide qualities are absent, and no much larger clonotype sits a single base away.

The research as a whole found: The relatively small sample size was acknowledged as a potential limitation on generalization of the results. Whether the T cell clones driving repertoire changes were melanoma-specific or reflected general immune activation could not be determined in the study. Unlike progressors, patients who went on to achieve disease control showed a bifurcated reorganization of the PBMC repertoire at W3, with either increased clonality or increased diversity.

In this chain, TRBV10-3 is recombined with TRBJ2-7; a tentative D match to TRBD1 spans 6 bases. This sequence was found in a human donor with melanoma. The specimen comprised blood, sampled from a patient treated with checkpoint blockade. The DNA reads as follows: TGTGCCATCAGTGAGACCCCTGACAGGCCCTCTTCCTACGAGCAGTACTTC. It translates to CAISETPDRPSSYEQYF.